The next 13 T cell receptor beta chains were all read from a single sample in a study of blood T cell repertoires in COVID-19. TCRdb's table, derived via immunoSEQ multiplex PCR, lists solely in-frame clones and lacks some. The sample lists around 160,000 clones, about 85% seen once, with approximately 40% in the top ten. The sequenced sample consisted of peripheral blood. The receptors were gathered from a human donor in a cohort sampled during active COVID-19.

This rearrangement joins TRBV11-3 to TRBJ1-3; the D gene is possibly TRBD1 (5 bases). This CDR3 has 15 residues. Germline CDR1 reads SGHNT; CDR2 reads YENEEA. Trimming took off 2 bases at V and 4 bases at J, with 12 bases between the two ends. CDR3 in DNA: TGTGCCAGCAGCTTACGAAAGGGGTTCGGAAACACCATATATTTT. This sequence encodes CASSLRKGFGNTIYF.

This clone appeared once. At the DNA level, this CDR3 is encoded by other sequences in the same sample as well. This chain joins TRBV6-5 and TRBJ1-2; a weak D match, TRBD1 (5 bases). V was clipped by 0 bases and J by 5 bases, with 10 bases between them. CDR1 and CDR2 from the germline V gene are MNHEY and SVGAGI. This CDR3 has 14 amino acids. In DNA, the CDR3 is TGTGCCAGCAGTTACTCTGGCCAGGGATATGGCTACACCTTC. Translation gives CASSYSGQGYGYTF.

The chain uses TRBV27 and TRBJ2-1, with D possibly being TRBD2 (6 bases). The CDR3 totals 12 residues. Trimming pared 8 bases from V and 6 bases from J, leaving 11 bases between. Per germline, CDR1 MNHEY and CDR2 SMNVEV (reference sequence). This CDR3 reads CASRTEGNEQFF. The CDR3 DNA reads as TGTGCCAGCCGTACGGAGGGCAATGAGCAGTTCTTC.

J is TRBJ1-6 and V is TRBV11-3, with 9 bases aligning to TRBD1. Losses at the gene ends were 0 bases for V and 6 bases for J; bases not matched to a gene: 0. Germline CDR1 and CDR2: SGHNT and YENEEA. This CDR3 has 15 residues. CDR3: CASSLETGGNSPLHF. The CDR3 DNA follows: TGTGCCAGCAGCTTAGAGACAGGGGGTAATTCACCCCTCCACTTT.

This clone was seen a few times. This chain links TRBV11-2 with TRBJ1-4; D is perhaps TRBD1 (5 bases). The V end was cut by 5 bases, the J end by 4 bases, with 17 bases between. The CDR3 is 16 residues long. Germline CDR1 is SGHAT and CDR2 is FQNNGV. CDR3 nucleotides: TGTGCCAGCAGCGTGGGGGGGAGCATCGGTAATGAAAAACTGTTTTTT. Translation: CASSVGGSIGNEKLFF.

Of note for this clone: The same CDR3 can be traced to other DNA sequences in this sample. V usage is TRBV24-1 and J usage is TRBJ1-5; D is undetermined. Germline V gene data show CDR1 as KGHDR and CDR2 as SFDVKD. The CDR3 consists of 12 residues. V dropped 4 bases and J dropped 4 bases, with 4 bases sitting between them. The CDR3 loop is CATSDSNQPQHF. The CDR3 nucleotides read TGTGCCACCAGTGACAGTAATCAGCCCCAGCATTTT.

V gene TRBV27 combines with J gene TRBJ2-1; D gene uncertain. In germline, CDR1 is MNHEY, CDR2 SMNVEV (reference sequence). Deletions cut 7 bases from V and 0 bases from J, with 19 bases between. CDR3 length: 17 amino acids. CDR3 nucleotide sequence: TGTGCCAGCACCCTTGGTAGTGGAGCTCACTCCTACAATGAGCAGTTCTTC. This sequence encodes CASTLGSGAHSYNEQFF.

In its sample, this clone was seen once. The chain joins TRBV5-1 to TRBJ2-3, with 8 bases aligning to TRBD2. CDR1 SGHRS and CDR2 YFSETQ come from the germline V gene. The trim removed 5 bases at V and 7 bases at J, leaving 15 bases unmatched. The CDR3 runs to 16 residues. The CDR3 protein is CASSLRSGGAHYTQYF. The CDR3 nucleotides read TGCGCCAGCAGTTTGCGAAGCGGGGGCGCGCATTATACGCAGTATTTT.

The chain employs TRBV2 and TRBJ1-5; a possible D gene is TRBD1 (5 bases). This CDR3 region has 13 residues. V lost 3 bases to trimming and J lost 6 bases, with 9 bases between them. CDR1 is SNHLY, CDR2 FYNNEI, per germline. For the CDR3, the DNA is TGTGCCAGCAGTGAGGAGGGGATTCAGCCCCAGCATTTT. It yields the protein CASSEEGIQPQHF.

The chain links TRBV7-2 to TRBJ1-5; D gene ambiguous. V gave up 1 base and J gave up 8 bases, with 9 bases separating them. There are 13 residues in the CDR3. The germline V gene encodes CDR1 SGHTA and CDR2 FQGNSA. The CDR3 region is CASSLGPGKPQHF. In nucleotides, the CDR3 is TGTGCCAGCAGCTTAGGCCCCGGGAAGCCCCAGCATTTT.

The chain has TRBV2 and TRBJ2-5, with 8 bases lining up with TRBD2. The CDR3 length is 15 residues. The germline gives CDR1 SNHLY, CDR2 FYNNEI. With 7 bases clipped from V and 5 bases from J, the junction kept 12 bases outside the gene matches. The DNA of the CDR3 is TGTGCCAGCAAAAGGGAGGAGCGGGGGTGGGAGACCCAGTACTTC. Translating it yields CASKREERGWETQYF.

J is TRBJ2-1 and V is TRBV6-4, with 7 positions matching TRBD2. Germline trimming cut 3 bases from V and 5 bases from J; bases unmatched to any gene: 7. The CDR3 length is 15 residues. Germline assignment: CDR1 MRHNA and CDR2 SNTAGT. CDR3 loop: CASSEFGAGHNEQFF. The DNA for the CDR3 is TGTGCCAGCAGTGAATTTGGAGCGGGGCACAATGAGCAGTTCTTC.

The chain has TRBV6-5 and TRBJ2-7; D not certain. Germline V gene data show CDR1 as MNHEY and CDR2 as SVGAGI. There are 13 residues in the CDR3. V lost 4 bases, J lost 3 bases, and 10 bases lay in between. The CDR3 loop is CASSSPTGYEQYF. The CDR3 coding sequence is TGTGCCAGCAGTTCACCAACGGGCTACGAGCAGTACTTC.